This T cell receptor delta chain was sequenced in a study of γδ T cells in repeated Plasmodium falciparum infection. Study as a whole: Donors were malaria-exposed Malian children or age- and gender-matched Australian children. Points from the study as a whole: Vdelta2-negative gammadelta repertoires, largely Vdelta1+, seemingly showed infection-driven waves of new clonal selection.

The V gene's germline CDR1 is GEAIGNYY and CDR2 EKD. The CDR3 sequence is 16 residues long. J was trimmed by 8 bases and V by 3 bases; bases with no gene match: 10. TCRdb re-called clones from the multiplex PCR reads using CATT. The table has some 100,000 delta-chain clones, roughly 1.4% seen once; the top ten hold 8.5% to 10%. As for this clone: Its target is unknown. One base separates it from a far larger clone, so it is likely a read error. Within the sample, other DNA sequences also encode this same CDR3.

Bulk repertoires came from Vgamma9/Vdelta2+ or Vdelta2-negative gammadelta T cells flow-sorted from PBMC. The gene calls are TRDV2 and TRDJ2; 11 nucleotides match TRDD3. Germline matching of the DNA provided the J gene here, since TCRdb leaves it blank. The sample taken for sequencing was gamma-delta T cells from blood. This clonotype was sampled from a pool of human donors (malaria-infected and uninfected, not separated). The CDR3 DNA is TGTGCCTGTGACGACTTAGTGGGGGATACGACGGCACAACTCTTCTTT. Encoded protein: CACDDLVGDTTAQLFF.